This T cell receptor beta chain emerged from a study of glioma-infiltrating T cells after dendritic cell vaccination. Study in general: Monocyte-derived dendritic cells, cultured less than 9 days with IL-4 and GM-CSF, were pulsed with autologous tumor lysate.

The data were produced by immunoSEQ multiplex PCR, yet TCRdb's version contains in-frame clones alone and is incomplete. The table shows about 95,000 clones, with 85% occurring only once. All glioblastoma patients lacked an isocitrate dehydrogenase mutation. The CDR3 is 13 residues long. The gene calls are TRBV21-1 and TRBJ2-5; the D segment call TRBD1 is taken from the table without a DNA check. TRBV21-1 is a known pseudogene. Sample: blood, taken before dendritic cell vaccination. The source is a human donor with glioblastoma. CDR3 sequence: CASSSDRGETQYF. The CDR3 nucleotides are TGTGCCAGCAGCAGCGACAGGGGAGAGACCCAGTACTTC.